This T cell receptor beta chain was captured in a study of molecular identifiers for immune sequencing clone quantification. Study-level findings and limits: Sharing of a barcode by identical TCR molecules could cause highly expanded clone sizes to be underestimated. Among effectors, clones above 20 RNA copies held over 97% of molecules; among naive cells, under 1%.

This clonotype is medium-sized (0.01 to 0.1%) in the sample. As yet, its antigen is unknown. The CDR3 sequence is 16 residues long. The V end lost 0 bases, the J end lost 1 base, and 13 bases lay between the germline ends. Germline V CDR1 and CDR2: LGHNA, YSLEER. TCRdb itself ran the PCR reads through MiXCR, one entry per CDR3 protein. The data hold about 19,000 distinct CDR3 sequences, with roughly 20% observed a single time. This chain links TRBV4-3 with TRBJ2-7, with D perhaps assigned TRBD1 or TRBD2 (5 bases each). This clonotype originated in a human donor in good health. Some libraries in this study had Jurkat cell RNA spiked in. The sample taken for sequencing was naive CD8+ T cells from blood, with Jurkat cell RNA spiked in. Stated subset: FACS-sorted CD8+CD4-CCR7+CD45RA+ naive T cells. The CDR3 DNA reads TGCGCCAGCAGCCAAGAGTCGTGGGGCGGGTCCTACGAGCAGTACTTC. Translation: CASSQESWGGSYEQYF.